The rows below give T cell receptor beta chains drawn from one sample of a study of blood T cell repertoires in COVID-19. Clones were sequenced by immunoSEQ multiplex PCR, and TCRdb holds only the in-frame ones, with some missing. The profile shows 390,000 or so clones, roughly 89% of them singletons. Specimen: PBMCs or T cells enriched from blood (not recorded which). The origin of the receptors is a woman aged 50 to 65 who had recovered from COVID-19. The CDR3 runs from the conserved cysteine through the conserved F or W. The D gene is left open where the match is weak. Rows may omit the clone size; those that give it use once, few, many or a size class.

cdr3_aa | cdr3_nt | j_call | v_call | clone_size | d_call
CASSLGWDSLFF | TGTGCCAGCAGCTTAGGATGGGACAGTCTGTTTTTT | TRBJ1-4 | TRBV7-8 | - | TRBD1
CASSFRGPGDTEAFF | TGTGCCAGCAGCTTTAGAGGTCCGGGGGACACTGAAGCTTTCTTT | TRBJ1-1 | TRBV7-9 | - | -
CASSSSSGPYGYTF | TGTGCCAGCAGCTCCTCATCAGGCCCATATGGCTACACCTTC | TRBJ1-2 | TRBV7-2 | - | -
CASSLVNVGGWKTQYF | TGTGCCAGCAGCTTAGTGAATGTGGGGGGTTGGAAGACCCAGTACTTC | TRBJ2-5 | TRBV7-2 | - | -
CASSPTGLAGGVVEQFF | TGTGCCAGCAGCCCTACTGGACTAGCGGGGGGCGTAGTGGAGCAGTTCTTC | TRBJ2-1 | TRBV7-2 | few | TRBD2
CASSARTGTQETQYF | TGTGCCAGCTCTGCCCGGACAGGGACCCAAGAGACCCAGTACTTC | TRBJ2-5 | TRBV18 | - | TRBD1
CASGGTGELFF | TGTGCCAGCGGGGGGACCGGGGAGCTGTTTTTT | TRBJ2-2 | TRBV27 | - | -
CASSGQGAYTEAFF | TGTGCCAGTAGTGGACAGGGGGCTTACACTGAAGCTTTCTTT | TRBJ1-1 | TRBV19 | - | TRBD1
CASSYARMSPYEQYF | TGTGCCAGCAGTTACGCTAGGATGTCCCCCTACGAGCAGTACTTC | TRBJ2-7 | TRBV6-5 | - | -
CASTGSRGEQYF | TGTGCCTCGACGGGCAGTAGGGGCGAGCAGTACTTC | TRBJ2-7 | TRBV10-3 | - | -
CASSLLQGVENTEAFF | TGTGCCAGCAGCTTATTGCAAGGGGTGGAGAACACTGAAGCTTTCTTT | TRBJ1-1 | TRBV7-2 | - | -
CASSLAGTSGQETQYF | TGCGCCAGCAGCTTGGCCGGGACTAGCGGCCAAGAGACCCAGTACTTC | TRBJ2-5 | TRBV5-1 | - | TRBD2
CASSYDRKIANIQYF | TGTGCCAGCAGCTACGACAGGAAGATTGCAAACATTCAGTACTTC | TRBJ2-4 | TRBV5-6 | - | -
CASSHIDSSYNSPLHF | TGCGCCAGCAGCCACATAGACAGCTCCTATAATTCACCCCTCCACTTT | TRBJ1-6 | TRBV4-1 | - | -
CASSGGQGSEQYF | TGCGCCAGCAGCGGCGGACAGGGCAGCGAGCAGTACTTC | TRBJ2-7 | TRBV5-1 | - | TRBD1
CASSRGIGRTDTQYF | TGTGCCAGCAGTCGAGGGATCGGGCGCACAGATACGCAGTATTTT | TRBJ2-3 | TRBV2 | - | -
CASSPGTTTYNEQFF | TGTGCCAGCAGTCCCGGGACAACTACCTACAATGAGCAGTTCTTC | TRBJ2-1 | TRBV27 | - | -
CASSYRGPTNEKLFF | TGTGCCAGCAGTTACAGGGGGCCAACTAATGAAAAACTGTTTTTT | TRBJ1-4 | TRBV6-5 | - | TRBD1
CASSWAGWTGAKMGQYF | TGTGCCAGCAGCTGGGCGGGGTGGACAGGGGCGAAGATGGGGCAGTATTTT | TRBJ2-3 | TRBV5-6 | - | TRBD1
CSASTPNYGYTF | TGCAGTGCTAGTACTCCTAACTATGGCTACACCTTC | TRBJ1-2 | TRBV20-1 | few | -
CASSHMNQPQHF | TGCGCCAGCAGCCATATGAATCAGCCCCAGCATTTT | TRBJ1-5 | TRBV4-1 | few | -
CASRDPGTGGDTGELFF | TGTGCCAGTAGGGACCCCGGGACAGGGGGAGACACCGGGGAGCTGTTTTTT | TRBJ2-2 | TRBV19 | - | TRBD1
CASSIGQREQYF | TGTGCCAGTAGTATAGGACAGCGCGAGCAGTACTTC | TRBJ2-7 | TRBV19 | - | -
CASSARTRGTDTQYF | TGTGCCAGCAGTGCCAGGACTAGGGGCACAGATACGCAGTATTTT | TRBJ2-3 | TRBV2 | - | TRBD2
CSVEDLNTEAFF | TGCAGCGTTGAGGACTTGAACACTGAAGCTTTCTTT | TRBJ1-1 | TRBV29-1 | few | -
CASTIGGDGYTF | TGTGCCAGCACCATCGGGGGGGACGGCTACACCTTC | TRBJ1-2 | TRBV28 | - | -
CASSSHLWSYEQYF | TGTGCCAGCAGTTCCCATTTGTGGAGCTACGAGCAGTACTTC | TRBJ2-7 | TRBV6-5 | - | -
CASSGRTGLNEKLFF | TGTGCCAGTAGTGGGCGGACAGGACTTAATGAAAAACTGTTTTTT | TRBJ1-4 | TRBV19 | - | TRBD1
CASSPQGWTEAFF | TGTGCCAGCAGTCCACAGGGTTGGACTGAAGCTTTCTTT | TRBJ1-1 | TRBV12-3/TRBV12-4 | - | -
CASRDRGEAFF | TGTGCCAGCAGAGACAGGGGTGAAGCTTTCTTT | TRBJ1-1 | TRBV6-6 | few | TRBD1
CASNVGGENIQYF | TGTGCCAGTAACGTCGGGGGTGAAAACATTCAGTACTTC | TRBJ2-4 | TRBV19 | - | -
CASSPSHRYGYTF | TGTGCCAGCAGTCCAAGCCACCGCTATGGCTACACCTTC | TRBJ1-2 | TRBV27 | - | -
CAFADRKDYGYTF | TGTGCCTTTGCGGACAGGAAGGACTATGGCTACACCTTC | TRBJ1-2 | TRBV30 | - | TRBD1
CASREGATYEQYF | TGTGCCAGCAGAGAGGGAGCGACCTACGAGCAGTACTTC | TRBJ2-7 | TRBV2 | - | -
CASSVALGGNTGELFF | TGTGCCAGCAGCGTAGCTCTTGGAGGGAACACCGGGGAGCTGTTTTTT | TRBJ2-2 | TRBV9 | - | -
CASSMTGDTEAFF | TGTGCCAGCAGCATGACAGGGGACACTGAAGCTTTCTTT | TRBJ1-1 | TRBV7-3 | - | TRBD1
CASSPGDSGYNEQFF | TGTGCCAGCTCACCGGGGGACAGCGGGTACAATGAGCAGTTCTTC | TRBJ2-1 | TRBV18 | - | -
CASALGVANEQFF | TGTGCCAGCGCCCTGGGAGTTGCCAATGAGCAGTTCTTC | TRBJ2-1 | TRBV2 | - | -
CSASGPGQGKRSYNEQFF | TGCAGTGCTAGTGGACCGGGACAGGGGAAAAGGTCCTACAATGAGCAGTTCTTC | TRBJ2-1 | TRBV20-1 | - | TRBD1
CASSLETVNSGNTIYF | TGTGCCAGCAGCTTAGAGACAGTGAACTCTGGAAACACCATATATTTT | TRBJ1-3 | TRBV7-8 | few | -
CAWGQMNTEAFF | TGTGCCTGGGGACAGATGAACACTGAAGCTTTCTTT | TRBJ1-1 | TRBV30 | - | -
CASSFRGIYNEQFF | TGCGCCAGCAGCTTCAGGGGGATCTACAATGAGCAGTTCTTC | TRBJ2-1 | TRBV5-1 | - | TRBD1
CASSLVRGEQYF | TGTGCCAGCAGCTTGGTAAGGGGCGAGCAGTACTTC | TRBJ2-7 | TRBV7-8 | - | -
CASSPLTGKKQYF | TGTGCCAGCAGTCCATTAACAGGGAAGAAGCAGTACTTC | TRBJ2-7 | TRBV12-3/TRBV12-4 | - | -
CASSLSTGTNTEAFF | TGTGCCAGCAGTTTATCAACAGGGACGAACACTGAAGCTTTCTTT | TRBJ1-1 | TRBV27 | - | -
CASSPEQGSGTEAFF | TGTGCCAGTAGCCCAGAACAGGGAAGTGGCACTGAAGCTTTCTTT | TRBJ1-1 | TRBV19 | - | -
CASSQWAGEKLFF | TGTGCCAGCAGCCAATGGGCCGGCGAAAAACTGTTTTTT | TRBJ1-4 | TRBV3-1/TRBV3-2 | once | -
CASSNGDRDEQFF | TGCGCCAGCAGCAACGGAGACAGGGATGAGCAGTTCTTC | TRBJ2-1 | TRBV5-1 | - | TRBD1
CASSTGTSGVNEQFF | TGTGCCAGTAGTACCGGGACTAGCGGGGTCAATGAGCAGTTCTTC | TRBJ2-1 | TRBV19 | - | TRBD2
CASSRTGTGDGYTF | TGTGCCAGCAGCCGAACCGGGACAGGGGACGGCTACACCTTC | TRBJ1-2 | TRBV3-1/TRBV3-2 | once | TRBD1